This T cell receptor (beta chain) is drawn from a study of blood T cells in healthy people across ages. Isolation yielded PBMCs, at least 6.5 million per sample, in every case. This clonotype was seen once. Its target is unknown. General study findings and limits: More naive CD4+ cells and higher diversity were found in long-lived than in aged donors.

This CDR3 has 12 residues. V was cut by 2 bases and J by 4 bases, with 8 bases left in between. Germline V gene data show CDR1 as GTSNPN and CDR2 as SVGIG (reference sequence). Using a J-beta primer mix together with a sample-barcoded 5' primer, a second PCR was run for roughly 7 to 12 cycles. TCRdb independently ran MiXCR on the 5' RACE reads; one entry per CDR3 protein. This table holds some 690,000 distinct CDR3 sequences, 22% found once. This chain joins TRBV30 and TRBJ1-1; D gene ambiguous. The clonotype comes from a man aged 70-80 years in good health. The sequencing sample was made of blood. CDR3 sequence reads: CAWSIKGTEAFF. The DNA for the CDR3 is TGTGCCTGGAGTATCAAGGGCACTGAAGCTTTCTTT. Filled out from reference TRBV30 and TRBJ1-1, the complete variable domain reads SQTIHQWPATLVQPVGSPLSLECTVEGTSNPNLYWYRQAAGRGLQLLFYSVGIGQISSEVPQNLSASRPQDRQFILSSKKLLLSDSGFYLCAWSIKGTEAFFGQGTRLTVV.